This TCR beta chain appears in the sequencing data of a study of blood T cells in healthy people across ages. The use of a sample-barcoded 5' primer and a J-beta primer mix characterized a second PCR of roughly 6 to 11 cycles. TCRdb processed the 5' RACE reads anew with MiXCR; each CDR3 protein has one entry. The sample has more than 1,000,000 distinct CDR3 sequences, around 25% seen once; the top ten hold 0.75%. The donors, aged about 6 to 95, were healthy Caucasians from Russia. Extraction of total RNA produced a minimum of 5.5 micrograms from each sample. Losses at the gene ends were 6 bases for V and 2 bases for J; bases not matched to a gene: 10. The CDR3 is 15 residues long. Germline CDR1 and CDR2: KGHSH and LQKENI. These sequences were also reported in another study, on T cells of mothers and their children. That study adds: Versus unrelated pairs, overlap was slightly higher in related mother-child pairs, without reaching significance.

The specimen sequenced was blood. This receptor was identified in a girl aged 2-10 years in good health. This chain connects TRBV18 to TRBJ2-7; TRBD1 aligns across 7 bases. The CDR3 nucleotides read TGTGCCAGCTCCCCCCCGGGACAGTATACCTACGAGCAGTACTTC. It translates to CASSPPGQYTYEQYF.